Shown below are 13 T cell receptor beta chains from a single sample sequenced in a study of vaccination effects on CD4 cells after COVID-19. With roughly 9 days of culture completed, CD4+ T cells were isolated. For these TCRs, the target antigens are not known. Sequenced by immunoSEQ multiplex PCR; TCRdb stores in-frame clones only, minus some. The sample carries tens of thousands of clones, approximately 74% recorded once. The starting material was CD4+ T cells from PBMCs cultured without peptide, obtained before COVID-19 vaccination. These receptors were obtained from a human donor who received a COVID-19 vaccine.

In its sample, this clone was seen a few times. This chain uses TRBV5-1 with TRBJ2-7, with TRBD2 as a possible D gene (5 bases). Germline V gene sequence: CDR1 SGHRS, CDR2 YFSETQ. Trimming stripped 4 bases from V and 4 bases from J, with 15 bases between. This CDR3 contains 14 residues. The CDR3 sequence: CASSPTTVVYEQYF. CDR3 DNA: TGCGCCAGCAGCCCGACTACCGTAGTTTACGAGCAGTACTTC.

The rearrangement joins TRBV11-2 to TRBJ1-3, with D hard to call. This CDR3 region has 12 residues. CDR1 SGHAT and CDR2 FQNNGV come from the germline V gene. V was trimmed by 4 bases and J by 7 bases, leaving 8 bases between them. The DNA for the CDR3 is TGTGCCAGCAGCTCCGCGGAGAACACCATATATTTT. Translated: CASSSAENTIYF.

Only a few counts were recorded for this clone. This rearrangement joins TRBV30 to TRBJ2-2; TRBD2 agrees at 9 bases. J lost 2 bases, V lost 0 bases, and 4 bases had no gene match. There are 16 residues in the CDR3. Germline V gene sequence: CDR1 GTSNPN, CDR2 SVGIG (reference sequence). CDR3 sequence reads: CAWSVRGLANTGELFF. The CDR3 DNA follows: TGTGCCTGGAGTGTACGGGGACTAGCAAACACCGGGGAGCTGTTTTTT.

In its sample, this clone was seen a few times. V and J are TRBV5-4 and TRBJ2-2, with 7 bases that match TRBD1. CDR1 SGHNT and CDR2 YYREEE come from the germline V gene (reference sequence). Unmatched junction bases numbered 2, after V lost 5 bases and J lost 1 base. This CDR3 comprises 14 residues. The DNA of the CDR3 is TGTGCCAGCAGACGGGACAGGAACACCGGGGAGCTGTTTTTT. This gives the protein CASRRDRNTGELFF.

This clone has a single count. CDR3 in amino acids: CASSQETANTEAFF. The CDR3 region has the DNA TGCGCCAGCAGCCAAGAAACAGCGAACACTGAAGCTTTCTTT. The rearrangement links TRBV4-3 to TRBJ1-1; D is ambiguous. This CDR3 comprises 14 residues. Trimming stripped 0 bases from V and 1 base from J, with 6 bases between. CDR1 and CDR2 from the germline V gene are LGHNA and YSLEER.

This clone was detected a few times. CDR3 in amino acids: CASSAKSKTEPSYNEQFF. The CDR3 nucleotides are TGTGCCAGCAGTGCAAAGAGTAAGACTGAGCCCTCCTACAATGAGCAGTTCTTC. The rearrangement joins TRBV28 to TRBJ2-1; D unresolved. Germline CDR1 reads MDHEN; CDR2 reads SYDVKM. The CDR3 runs 18 residues. V lost 5 bases, J lost 0 bases, and 20 bases lay in between.

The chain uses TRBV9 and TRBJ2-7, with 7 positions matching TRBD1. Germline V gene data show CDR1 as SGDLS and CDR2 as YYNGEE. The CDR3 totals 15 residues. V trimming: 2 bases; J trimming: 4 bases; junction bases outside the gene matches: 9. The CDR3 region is CASSVPRDRSYEQYF. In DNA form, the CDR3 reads TGTGCCAGCAGCGTCCCCCGGGACAGATCATACGAGCAGTACTTC.

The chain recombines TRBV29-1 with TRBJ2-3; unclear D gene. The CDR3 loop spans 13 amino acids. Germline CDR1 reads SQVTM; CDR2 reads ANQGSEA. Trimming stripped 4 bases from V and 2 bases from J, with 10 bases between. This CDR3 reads CSVGRRNTDTQYF. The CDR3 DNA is TGCAGCGTTGGGCGTCGCAACACAGATACGCAGTATTTT.

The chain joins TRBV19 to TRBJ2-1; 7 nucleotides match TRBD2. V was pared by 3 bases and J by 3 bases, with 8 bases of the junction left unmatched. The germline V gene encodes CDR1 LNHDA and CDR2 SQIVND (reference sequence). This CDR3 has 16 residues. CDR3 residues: CASSIRGGSNYNEQFF. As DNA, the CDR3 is TGTGCCAGTAGTATTCGGGGCGGGAGTAACTACAATGAGCAGTTCTTC.

The CDR3 nucleotides read TGTGCCAGCAAAAATCCCCGGGACAGGGGGTACGAGCAGTACTTC. This sequence encodes CASKNPRDRGYEQYF. The rearrangement joins TRBV6-6 to TRBJ2-7; 11 nucleotides line up with TRBD1. CDR1 is MNHNY, CDR2 SVGAGI, per germline (reference sequence). Germline trimming cut 7 bases from V and 4 bases from J; bases unmatched to any gene: 9. CDR3 length: 15 amino acids.

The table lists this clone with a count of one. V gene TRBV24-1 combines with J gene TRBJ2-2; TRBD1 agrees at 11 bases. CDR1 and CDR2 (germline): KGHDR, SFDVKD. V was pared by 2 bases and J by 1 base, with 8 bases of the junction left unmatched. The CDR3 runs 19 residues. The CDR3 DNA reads TGTGCCACCAGTGATTCTGCGGGACAGGGGGATAGGAACACCGGGGAGCTGTTTTTT. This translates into CATSDSAGQGDRNTGELFF.

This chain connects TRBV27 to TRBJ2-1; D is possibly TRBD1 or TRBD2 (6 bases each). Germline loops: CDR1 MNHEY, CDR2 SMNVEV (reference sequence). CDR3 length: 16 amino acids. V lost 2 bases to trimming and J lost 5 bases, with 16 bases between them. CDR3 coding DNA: TGTGCCAGCAGTTTAGGTCGGGGGCGCGAGCACAATGAGCAGTTCTTC. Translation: CASSLGRGREHNEQFF.

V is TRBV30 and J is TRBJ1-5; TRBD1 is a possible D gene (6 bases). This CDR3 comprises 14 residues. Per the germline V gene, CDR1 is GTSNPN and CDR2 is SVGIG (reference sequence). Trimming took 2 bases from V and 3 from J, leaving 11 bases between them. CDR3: CAWSPGQFNQPQHF. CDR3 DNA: TGTGCCTGGAGTCCCGGACAGTTCAATCAGCCCCAGCATTTT. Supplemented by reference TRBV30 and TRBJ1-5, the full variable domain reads SQTIHQWPATLVQPVGSPLSLECTVEGTSNPNLYWYRQAAGRGLQLLFYSVGIGQISSEVPQNLSASRPQDRQFILSSKKLLLSDSGFYLCAWSPGQFNQPQHFGDGTRLSIL.